Sequencing of this TCR beta chain was carried out in a study of Tregs in tolerant kidney transplant recipients. Concerning this clone itself: This sample includes further DNA sequences coding for the same CDR3.

Thawed PBMCs were FACS-sorted into unstimulated CD4+CD25+CD127- regulatory T cells, CD4+CD25- non-regulatory cells, CD4 and CD8 cells. Assay used: immunoSEQ multiplex PCR; TCRdb lists only in-frame clones, some missing. The table has hundreds of thousands of clones, about 80% seen once. Sequences were obtained from CD4+ T cells from blood. This clonotype was obtained from a human donor in good health.

CDR3 protein: CASSLDSSYNEQFF. CDR3 sequence (DNA): TGCGCCAGCAGCTTGGACAGCTCCTACAATGAGCAGTTCTTC. The chain couples TRBV5-1 to TRBJ2-1, with no clear D. V dropped 0 bases and J dropped 0 bases, with 4 bases sitting between them. The germline V gene has CDR1 SGHRS and CDR2 YFSETQ. The CDR3 spans 14 residues.